The 16 T cell receptor beta chains presented below share a single source sample, sequenced in a study of blood T cells in healthy people across ages. A second about 7 to 11 cycle PCR used barcoded and J-beta primers. TCRdb re-analysed the 5' RACE reads in MiXCR, keeping a single row per CDR3 protein. The sample yields around 1,600,000 distinct CDR3 sequences, under 55% seen once. Sequenced material: blood. Source of these receptors: a woman aged 18-29 years in good health.

The rearrangement links TRBV4-1 to TRBJ1-2, with TRBD1 as a possible D gene (5 bases). There are 18 residues in the CDR3. V was shortened by 3 bases and J by 2 bases, with 22 bases between the two germline ends. Per the germline V gene, CDR1 is MGHRA and CDR2 is YSYEKL. Here the CDR3 DNA reads TGCGCCAGCAGCCACCAGAACTTTAACCGGGGGACCAACTATGGCTACACCTTC. Protein: CASSHQNFNRGTNYGYTF.

This sequence joins TRBV20-1 and TRBJ1-6; 7 positions match TRBD1. Germline assignment: CDR1 DFQATT and CDR2 SNEGSKA (reference sequence). The CDR3 extends over 14 amino acids. Trimming cost V 6 bases and J 6 bases; bases outside gene matches: 8. CDR3 loop: CSAGSPGGNSPLHF. CDR3 nucleotide sequence: TGCAGTGCGGGGAGCCCAGGGGGTAATTCACCCCTCCACTTT.

J is TRBJ2-1 and V is TRBV18; TRBD1 aligns across 7 bases. V lost 3 bases, J lost 4 bases, and 9 bases stayed unmatched. The CDR3 is 16 residues long. Looked up from germline, CDR1 is KGHSH and CDR2 is LQKENI. The CDR3 DNA sequence: TGTGCCAGCTCACCGCCTCTGGGACAGCTATACAATGAGCAGTTCTTC. Protein: CASSPPLGQLYNEQFF.

A few counts support this clonotype. The V gene is TRBV12-3 or TRBV12-4, the J gene TRBJ2-7; D gene ambiguous. The ends were cut back, 8 bases at V and 6 bases at J, with 14 bases in the middle. This CDR3 has 12 residues. The CDR3 DNA sequence: TGTGCCAGCGCCGGGTCGGAATTCGAGCAGTACTTC. It codes for CASAGSEFEQYF.

J is TRBJ2-1 and V is TRBV24-1; D gene uncertain. The CDR3 spans 13 residues. V gave up 5 bases and J gave up 7 bases, with 11 bases separating them. The V gene's germline CDR1 is KGHDR and CDR2 SFDVKD. DNA for the CDR3: TGTGCCACCAGTGGCGGCCGGAGTAATGAGCAGTTCTTC. Translated, it gives CATSGGRSNEQFF.

This clonotype was counted a few times. The rearrangement links TRBV19 to TRBJ2-7; 8 bases agree with TRBD2. Germline-derived CDR1 and CDR2 are LNHDA and SQIVND (reference sequence). V trimming: 10 bases; J trimming: 4 bases; junction bases outside the gene matches: 9. This CDR3 comprises 13 residues. The CDR3 bases are TGTGCCACTAGCCCGGGGGGGCGATACGAGCAGTACTTC. This sequence encodes CATSPGGRYEQYF.

The rearrangement uses TRBV28 and TRBJ1-1, with no clear D. There are 14 residues in the CDR3. The ends were cut back, 2 bases at V and 6 bases at J, with 13 bases in the middle. CDR1 is MDHEN and CDR2 is SYDVKM in the germline V gene. The DNA of the CDR3 is TGTGCCAGCAGTTTACTCCAAACCAAGGCTGAAGCTTTCTTT. Encoded protein: CASSLLQTKAEAFF.

The chain uses TRBV6-5 and TRBJ1-5; TRBD1 matches 9 bases. Germline trimming cut 6 bases from V and 2 bases from J; bases unmatched to any gene: 5. The CDR3 consists of 15 residues. Germline CDR1 and CDR2: MNHEY and SVGAGI. CDR3 loop: CASRTGGEGNQPQHF. For the CDR3, the DNA is TGTGCCAGCAGAACAGGGGGCGAGGGCAATCAGCCCCAGCATTTT.

The rearrangement links TRBV10-1 to TRBJ2-5, with a weak D call TRBD1 (6 bases). Trimming shortened V by 3 bases and J by 5 bases, and 13 bases separated the two germline ends. This CDR3 spans 14 amino acids. Germline V lookup: CDR1 WNHNN, CDR2 SYGVQD (reference sequence). The CDR3 is CASSDPGTTETQYF. The CDR3 coding sequence is TGCGCCAGCAGTGATCCTGGGACAACTGAGACCCAGTACTTC.

This clonotype was observed a few times. CDR3 in amino acids: CSVTDRDSGYTF. The CDR3 nucleotides read TGCAGCGTTACCGACAGGGACAGTGGCTACACCTTC. This rearrangement joins TRBV29-1 to TRBJ1-2; 7 nucleotides align to TRBD1. Germline V gene data show CDR1 as SQVTM and CDR2 as ANQGSEA. CDR3 length equals 12 residues. J was trimmed by 7 bases and V by 5 bases; bases with no gene match: 7. The whole variable domain, remainder taken from reference TRBV29-1 and TRBJ1-2, is SAVISQKPSRDICQRGTSLTIQCQVDSQVTMMFWYRQQPGQSLTLIATANQGSEATYESGFVIDKFPISRPNLTFSTLTVSNMSPEDSSIYLCSVTDRDSGYTFGSGTRLTVV.

The V gene is TRBV21-1, the J gene TRBJ2-1; the DNA was not compared with TRBD1, the D call given in the table. TRBV21-1 is designated a pseudogene. The CDR3 is made up of 16 amino acids. CDR3 DNA sequence: TGTGCCCGCAGCAAAGCTAGGGACAGGGTGGAGGATGAGCAGTTCTTC. Translated: CARSKARDRVEDEQFF.

Worth noting for this clonotype: The junction differs from germline at one of its ends, possibly a read error. The J gene is TRBJ1-4, the V gene TRBV4-2; 10 bases agree with TRBD1. The CDR3 has 15 residues. Looked up from germline, CDR1 is LGHNA and CDR2 is YNFKEQ. The chain's CDR3 is CANSQRDRGREKLFF. The CDR3 DNA sequence: TGTGCCAACAGCCAAAGGGACAGGGGACGAGAAAAACTGTTTTTT.

This clonotype was found a few times. The rearrangement uses TRBV28 and TRBJ1-6, with TRBD1 matching 10 bases. The germline V gene has CDR1 MDHEN and CDR2 SYDVKM. This CDR3 comprises 17 residues. Trimming cost V 7 bases and J 8 bases; bases outside gene matches: 14. CDR3 loop: CASTPGQGLNWHSPLHF. CDR3 nucleotides: TGTGCCAGCACCCCGGGACAGGGGCTGAATTGGCATTCACCCCTCCACTTT.

The table lists this clonotype with a few counts. The V gene is TRBV7-2, the J gene TRBJ1-4; possible D gene TRBD1, 6 bases. CDR1 and CDR2 from the germline V gene are SGHTA and FQGNSA. The CDR3 consists of 15 residues. Trimming cost V 0 bases and J 4 bases, with 9 bases left between them. The CDR3 is CASSLAGTINEKLFF. CDR3 bases: TGTGCCAGCAGCTTAGCCGGGACAATTAATGAAAAACTGTTTTTT. Combining the CDR3 with reference TRBV7-2 and TRBJ1-4 gives the whole variable domain GAGVSQSPSNKVTEKGKDVELRCDPISGHTALYWYRQSLGQGLEFLIYFQGNSAPDKSGLPSDRFSAERTGGSVSTLTIQRTQQEDSAVYLCASSLAGTINEKLFFGSGTQLSVL.

The genes are TRBV6-2 or TRBV6-3 and TRBJ2-7, with 8 nucleotides matching TRBD1. From germline, CDR1 is MNHEY and CDR2 SVGEGT. V dropped 2 bases and J dropped 2; count of bases not matched to a gene: 2. The CDR3 loop spans 14 amino acids. The CDR3 DNA sequence: TGTGCCAGCAGTTACCCGGGACAGGCCTACGAGCAGTACTTC. This translates into CASSYPGQAYEQYF.

This clonotype has only one observation. V and J are TRBV25-1 and TRBJ2-7, with D perhaps TRBD2 (5 bases). CDR1 is MGHDK, CDR2 SYGVNS, per germline. The CDR3 length is 8 residues. The CDR3 DNA follows: TGTGCTGGGAGTGAGCAGTACTTC. As protein: CAGSEQYF.